This is a list of T cell receptor beta chains from one sample in a study of metastatic and nonmetastatic thyroid tumors. TCRdb used MiXCR to call clones anew from the PCR reads. The sample lists some 33,000 clones, 20% to 25% occurring once. The sequenced sample consisted of tumor tissue. The receptor source for this set is a male donor with papillary thyroid cancer or a benign thyroid nodule (not recorded which). Some clones in this sample may be carry-over from other donors' samples. CDR3s include the opening cysteine and the closing phenylalanine or tryptophan. A D gene is named only where the DNA matches it firmly. Clone size is given for some rows only: seen once, a few or many times, or a class if the clone is expanded.

j_call	d_call	v_call	clone_size	cdr3_aa	cdr3_nt
TRBJ2-3	TRBD2	TRBV10-3	few	CAIMGGTIGSADTRYF	TGTGCTATCATGGGGGGGACTATCGGGAGCGCAGATACGCGGTATTTT
TRBJ2-2	TRBD1	TRBV6-1	many	CASSITGGATGELFF	TGTGCCAGCAGTATTACAGGGGGCGCAACCGGGGAGCTGTTTTTT
TRBJ1-6	TRBD1	TRBV13	NA	CASSAHGQGRTTGGSPLHF	TGTGCCAGCAGCGCCCACGGACAGGGCCGGACCACCGGTGGTTCACCCCTCCACTTT
TRBJ2-7	NA	TRBV7-6	NA	CASSSFAGAYEQYF	TGTGCCAGCAGCTCCTTCGCCGGGGCCTACGAGCAGTACTTC
TRBJ2-5	NA	TRBV12-3/TRBV12-4	few	CASRAQGEETQYF	TGTGCCAGCAGGGCGCAGGGCGAAGAGACCCAGTACTTC
TRBJ2-7	NA	TRBV6-1	medium-sized	CASSFLRQEAPKF	TGTGCCAGCAGTTTCCTTCGACAGGAAGCACCGAAGTTC
TRBJ1-1	NA	TRBV6-1	few	CASIDRLKAFF	TGTGCCAGCATCGACAGGTTAAAAGCTTTCTTT
TRBJ2-3	TRBD2	TRBV5-1	many	CASSLGSGMFDTQYF	TGCGCCAGCAGCTTGGGCAGCGGGATGTTTGATACGCAGTATTTT
TRBJ1-6	NA	TRBV20-1	once	CSARGLSSYNSPLHF	TGCAGTGCTAGAGGGTTAAGCTCCTATAATTCACCCCTCCACTTT
TRBJ1-1	NA	TRBV28	medium-sized	CASSLGGAEEAFF	TGTGCCAGCAGTTTAGGGGGTGCAGAGGAAGCTTTCTTT
TRBJ2-5	NA	TRBV9	many	CASSVAFTGQETQYF	TGTGCCAGCAGCGTAGCTTTTACAGGACAAGAGACCCAGTACTTC
TRBJ2-3	NA	TRBV7-6	once	CASRRRAGKDTQYF	TGTGCCAGCAGACGGAGGGCCGGGAAAGATACGCAGTATTTT
TRBJ1-2	TRBD1	TRBV28	NA	CASSAGTVYGHTF	TGTGCCAGCAGTGCCGGGACAGTCTATGGCCACACCTTC
TRBJ1-5	TRBD1	TRBV28	few	CASSQTGVGPQHF	TGTGCCAGCAGTCAAACAGGGGTCGGACCCCAGCATTTT
TRBJ2-2	NA	TRBV27	many	CASRPTSGSTGELFF	TGTGCCAGCAGACCGACGAGCGGAAGCACCGGGGAGCTGTTTTTT
TRBJ1-2	TRBD1	TRBV11-2	few	CASSLVAGGGYGYTF	TGTGCCAGCAGCTTAGTGGCAGGGGGGGGCTATGGCTACACCTTC
TRBJ2-7	NA	TRBV12-3/TRBV12-4	few	CASSLSGRAYEQYF	TGTGCCAGCAGCCTTAGTGGGCGTGCCTACGAGCAGTACTTC
TRBJ2-1	TRBD1	TRBV7-2	many	CASSSIPGQGSNEQFF	TGTGCCAGCAGCTCTATACCGGGACAGGGGTCTAATGAGCAGTTCTTC
TRBJ1-1	TRBD1	TRBV14	many	CASSPIGQGNTEAFF	TGTGCCAGCAGCCCGATCGGACAGGGAAACACTGAAGCTTTCTTT
TRBJ1-3	NA	TRBV11-1	many	CASSKGFEGSGNTIYF	TGTGCCAGCAGCAAAGGCTTTGAGGGCTCTGGAAACACCATATATTTT
TRBJ2-3	TRBD1	TRBV19	many	CASRDRGSWDPTDTQYF	TGTGCCAGCCGGGACAGGGGTAGTTGGGACCCCACAGATACGCAGTATTTT
TRBJ2-7	NA	TRBV10-3	NA	CAISESRQSYEQYF	TGTGCCATCAGTGAGTCGAGACAGTCCTACGAGCAGTACTTC
TRBJ1-5	NA	TRBV19	medium-sized	CASSMYGGNQPQHF	TGTGCCAGTAGTATGTACGGTGGCAATCAGCCCCAGCATTTT
TRBJ2-7	TRBD1	TRBV6-1	few	CASSAPGGFPVEQYF	TGTGCCAGCAGCGCCCCAGGGGGCTTCCCCGTTGAGCAGTACTTC
TRBJ2-7	TRBD2	TRBV4-2	NA	CASRPGGGPLYF	TGTGCCAGCCGCCCCGGGGGGGGCCCGTTATACTTC
TRBJ2-7	TRBD1	TRBV5-1	NA	CASSPGTAEQYF	TGCGCCAGCAGCCCCGGGACAGCCGAGCAGTACTTC
TRBJ2-3	TRBD2	TRBV7-2	many	CASSLALGLAGGQGTQYF	TGTGCCAGCAGCTTAGCCCTAGGACTAGCGGGAGGACAAGGTACGCAGTATTTT
TRBJ1-2	NA	TRBV28	many	CASSTRTSTGGYTF	TGTGCCAGCAGTACCCGGACTTCGACGGGGGGCTACACCTTC
TRBJ2-2	TRBD2	TRBV6-2/TRBV6-3	many	CAVRKGRGTGELFF	TGTGCCGTAAGAAAGGGGAGGGGAACCGGGGAGCTGTTTTTT
TRBJ1-1	NA	TRBV5-1	medium-sized	CASSLGRAFEAFF	TGCGCCAGCAGCTTGGGGCGCGCCTTTGAAGCTTTCTTT
TRBJ2-1	NA	TRBV3-1	many	CASRQLERTEQFF	TGTGCCAGCAGGCAACTAGAGCGCACTGAGCAGTTCTTC
TRBJ1-1	NA	TRBV7-9	many	CASSLDGKGAAFF	TGTGCCAGCAGCTTAGATGGTAAAGGGGCTGCTTTCTTT
TRBJ2-2	NA	TRBV28	few	CASTGTGELFF	TGTGCCAGCACGGGGACCGGGGAGCTGTTTTTT
TRBJ1-2	TRBD1	TRBV2	NA	CASRRYSGGYGYTF	TGTGCCAGCAGACGGTATTCAGGGGGCTATGGCTACACCTTC
TRBJ1-2	TRBD1	TRBV29-1	few	CSVDRGQAPYTNYGYTF	TGCAGCGTTGATAGGGGACAGGCTCCATATACTAACTATGGCTACACCTTC
TRBJ1-1	NA	TRBV10-3	NA	CATAANTEAFF	TGTGCCACCGCAGCGAACACTGAAGCTTTCTTT
TRBJ1-2	TRBD1	TRBV4-2	many	CASNLRQGDVYYGYTF	TGTGCCAGCAACCTGCGACAGGGGGACGTATACTATGGCTACACCTTC
TRBJ2-1	NA	TRBV18	many	CASSPPSSGFYNEQFF	TGTGCCAGCTCACCACCGTCCAGCGGGTTTTACAATGAGCAGTTCTTC
TRBJ1-2	TRBD1	TRBV12-3/TRBV12-4	many	CASRSDRVGHYGYTF	TGTGCCAGCAGGAGCGACAGGGTAGGGCACTATGGCTACACCTTC
TRBJ2-7	TRBD2	TRBV5-5	once	CASSHELAGYYEQYF	TGTGCCAGCAGCCACGAACTAGCGGGGTACTACGAGCAGTACTTC
TRBJ1-3	NA	TRBV7-8	many	CASSSTISARSGNTIYF	TGTGCCAGCAGCTCTACCATATCTGCCCGCTCTGGAAACACCATATATTTT
TRBJ2-7	TRBD2	TRBV11-1	many	CASSIAGGTSYEQYF	TGTGCCAGCAGTATAGCGGGAGGTACATCCTACGAGCAGTACTTC
TRBJ2-7	TRBD1	TRBV6-1	few	CASSRDRVNEQYF	TGTGCCAGCAGCCGGGACAGGGTGAACGAGCAGTACTTC
TRBJ1-2	NA	TRBV6-1	few	CASGLGVGYGYTF	TGTGCCAGCGGACTAGGGGTAGGGTATGGCTACACCTTC
TRBJ1-4	NA	TRBV4-1	NA	CASSQRGGNEKLFF	TGCGCCAGCAGCCAGAGAGGAGGAAATGAAAAACTGTTTTTT
TRBJ2-4	TRBD1	TRBV7-9	NA	CASSLARGQGALNIQYF	TGTGCCAGCAGCTTAGCGAGAGGGCAGGGGGCTTTAAACATTCAGTACTTC
TRBJ2-4	NA	TRBV2	many	CASSFRVAKNIQYF	TGTGCCAGTAGTTTTAGGGTAGCCAAAAACATTCAGTACTTC
TRBJ2-2	NA	TRBV24-1	few	CATSGRGAGFNTVELFF	TGTGCCACCAGTGGCCGTGGGGCAGGGTTTAACACCGTGGAGCTGTTTTTT
TRBJ1-6	NA	TRBV30	NA	CAWSGSSSYNSPLHF	TGTGCCTGGAGTGGCAGCAGCTCCTATAATTCACCCCTCCACTTT
TRBJ2-7	TRBD2	TRBV20-1	many	CSARRLAGLSYEQYF	TGCAGTGCTCGAAGGCTAGCGGGCCTTTCCTACGAGCAGTACTTC
TRBJ2-1	NA	TRBV9	NA	CASSEGGSLLWNEQFF	TGTGCCAGCAGCGAGGGGGGGAGCCTTTTGTGGAATGAGCAGTTCTTC
TRBJ1-6	NA	TRBV20-1	NA	CSARNMVRRGSPLHF	TGCAGTGCTAGAAATATGGTCCGTCGAGGTTCACCCCTCCACTTT
TRBJ2-7	NA	TRBV28	many	CASSPTSGYEQYF	TGTGCCAGCAGTCCCACTAGTGGGTACGAGCAGTACTTC
TRBJ2-7	TRBD2	TRBV6-1	medium-sized	CASRGLAGGDYEQYF	TGTGCCAGCAGGGGACTAGCGGGAGGGGACTACGAGCAGTACTTC
TRBJ2-7	NA	TRBV6-1	medium-sized	CASIKRDKLYEQYF	TGTGCCAGCATCAAAAGGGACAAACTATACGAGCAGTACTTC